The 16 T cell receptor beta chains in this list originate from one sample, sequenced in a study of T-cell memory formation after mild COVID-19. TCRdb analysed the 5' RACE reads with MiXCR anew, one entry per CDR3 protein. This sample has nearly 250,000 distinct CDR3 sequences, with 15% found just once. Sequencing was carried out using PBMCs or a T cell subset sorted from them (not recorded which). These TCRs come from an adult woman who had mild COVID-19 (a few samples of this study predate the infection). Cell type and time point are not known.

V gene TRBV3-1 combines with J gene TRBJ1-1; D perhaps matches TRBD1 (6 bases). The CDR3 contains 14 residues. Germline V gives CDR1 LGHDT, CDR2 YNNKEL (reference sequence). Trimming removed 0 bases from V and 4 bases from J, with 9 bases in between. The CDR3 bases are TGTGCCAGCAGCCAAGAAGGGGGTTTCACTGAAGCTTTCTTT. Protein: CASSQEGGFTEAFF.

This clonotype was detected only a few times. This chain joins TRBV5-4 and TRBJ2-7, with TRBD1 as a possible D gene (6 bases). The CDR3 consists of 13 residues. Trimming took off 4 bases at V and 5 bases at J, with 13 bases between the two ends. CDR1 is SGHNT and CDR2 is YYREEE in the germline V gene (reference sequence). CDR3 residues: CASSLRDMDEQYF. For the CDR3, the DNA is TGTGCCAGCAGCCTTCGGGACATGGACGAGCAGTACTTC.

This clonotype has more than one count but fewer than ten. This chain links TRBV18 with TRBJ2-7, with 7 bases identical to TRBD1. Germline values: CDR1 KGHSH, CDR2 LQKENI. The CDR3 covers 14 residues. Trimming cost V 2 bases and J 7 bases; bases outside gene matches: 8. DNA for the CDR3: TGTGCCAGCTCACCAACCGGGACAGTGGGGGAGCAGTACTTC. Protein sequence: CASSPTGTVGEQYF.

V is TRBV6-5 and J is TRBJ2-7; TRBD1 might be the D (5 bases). Trimming stripped 5 bases from V and 7 bases from J, with 15 bases between. The CDR3 runs 13 residues. Germline loops: CDR1 MNHEY, CDR2 SVGAGI. The chain's CDR3 is CASSPRQNTEQYF. The CDR3, as DNA: TGTGCCAGCAGTCCGCGACAGAATACGGAGCAGTACTTC.

This clonotype has only a few counts. CDR3 region: CASSLRRGGADNEQFF. The DNA of the CDR3 is TGTGCCAGCAGCTTAAGAAGAGGCGGGGCGGACAATGAGCAGTTCTTC. V and J are TRBV7-3 and TRBJ2-1; the D gene is possibly TRBD2 (6 bases). The V gene's germline CDR1 is SGHTA and CDR2 FQGTGA. The V end was cut by 1 base, the J end by 5 bases, with 15 bases between. The CDR3 is 16 amino acids. Complete variable domain (other parts from reference TRBV7-3 and TRBJ2-1): GAGVSQTPSNKVTEKGKYVELRCDPISGHTALYWYRQSLGQGPEFLIYFQGTGAADDSGLPNDRFFAVRPEGSVSTLKIQRTERGDSAVYLCASSLRRGGADNEQFFGPGTRLTVL.

A few counts support this clonotype. The rearrangement joins TRBV20-1 to TRBJ2-3; possible D gene TRBD1, 5 bases. The CDR3 runs to 14 residues. Germline assignment: CDR1 DFQATT and CDR2 SNEGSKA (reference sequence). Trimming took off 0 bases at V and 4 bases at J, with 11 bases between the two ends. The CDR3 loop reads CSARDLMGPDTQYF. The DNA for the CDR3 is TGCAGTGCTAGAGATCTAATGGGGCCAGATACGCAGTATTTT.

This clonotype was seen more than once but under ten times. The genes are TRBV27 and TRBJ1-5; D remains unclear. The CDR3 contains 13 residues. CDR1 is MNHEY and CDR2 is SMNVEV in the germline V gene (reference sequence). Trimming took off 5 bases at V and 6 bases at J, with 11 bases between the two ends. CDR3 sequence: CASSLEAGQPQHF. The CDR3 DNA reads as TGTGCCAGCAGTCTAGAAGCAGGTCAGCCCCAGCATTTT.

The chain couples TRBV5-5 to TRBJ2-5, with TRBD2 matching 7 bases. Trimming cost V 2 bases and J 1 base; bases outside gene matches: 5. The CDR3 totals 15 residues. Germline V gene sequence: CDR1 SGHKS, CDR2 YYEKEE (reference sequence). The CDR3 protein is CASSFRQRGQETQYF. The CDR3 coding sequence is TGTGCCAGCAGCTTTCGTCAGCGGGGCCAAGAGACCCAGTACTTC.

The chain couples TRBV5-5 to TRBJ1-1, with 9 positions matching TRBD1. This CDR3 has 16 residues. The ends lost 4 bases at V and 7 bases at J; junction bases unmatched: 14. CDR1 and CDR2 (germline): SGHKS, YYEKEE (reference sequence). The CDR3 DNA reads as TGTGCCAGCAGCGGAACCGGGACAGGGATCGCTGGTGAAGCTTTCTTT. Amino acids: CASSGTGTGIAGEAFF.

This clonotype was detected only a few times. CDR3 bases: TGCAGTGCTAGAGATCTATCCTCTGCGTCCTATGGCTACACCTTC. Translated, it gives CSARDLSSASYGYTF. J is TRBJ1-2 and V is TRBV20-1, with D unresolved. Trimming pared 0 bases from V and 4 bases from J, leaving 15 bases between. CDR1 and CDR2 from the germline V gene are DFQATT and SNEGSKA (reference sequence). The CDR3 is 15 amino acids.

This clonotype was counted between two and nine times. J is TRBJ2-1 and V is TRBV6-2 or TRBV6-3, with 8 bases matching TRBD1. This CDR3 comprises 17 residues. Trimming took 5 bases from V and 5 from J; bases not matched to a gene: 14. CDR1 and CDR2 from the germline V gene are MNHEY and SVGEGT. The CDR3: CASSPSRATGVDNEQFF. The CDR3 DNA reads TGTGCCAGCAGTCCAAGCCGAGCGACAGGGGTAGACAATGAGCAGTTCTTC.

This clonotype has only a few counts. The rearrangement joins TRBV6-6 to TRBJ1-6, with TRBD1 as a possible D gene (5 bases). This CDR3 contains 16 residues. Trimming removed 2 bases from V and 6 bases from J, with 14 bases in between. CDR1 and CDR2 (germline): MNHNY, SVGAGI (reference sequence). The CDR3 loop reads CASSYATGRLNSPLHF. CDR3 nucleotide sequence: TGTGCCAGCAGTTACGCCACGGGACGTCTTAATTCACCCCTCCACTTT.

J is TRBJ1-2 and V is TRBV7-6; D might be TRBD1 (6 bases). Deletions cut 5 bases from V and 0 bases from J, with 13 bases between. Per the germline V gene, CDR1 is SGHVS and CDR2 is FNYEAQ. The CDR3 loop spans 15 amino acids. This CDR3 is CASSPQTGSNYGYTF. CDR3 in DNA: TGTGCCAGCAGCCCTCAGACAGGTTCTAACTATGGCTACACCTTC.

The chain links TRBV29-1 to TRBJ1-1; TRBD1 might be the D (6 bases). The germline V and J ends were trimmed by 5 bases and 1 base, with 14 bases remaining between them. The CDR3 is 14 residues long. Looked up from germline, CDR1 is SQVTM and CDR2 is ANQGSEA. Here the CDR3 DNA reads TGCAGCGTTCGGGCAGGGGAAGAGAACACTGAAGCTTTCTTT. Translation gives CSVRAGEENTEAFF.

The gene calls are TRBV11-2 and TRBJ2-1, with 8 bases that match TRBD1. This CDR3 has 14 residues. The V gene's germline CDR1 is SGHAT and CDR2 FQNNGV. The V segment lost 1 base and the J segment 15 bases; nucleotides outside the gene matches: 11. This CDR3 reads CASSLVRDRGERFF. In DNA form, the CDR3 reads TGTGCCAGCAGCTTAGTCCGCGACAGGGGCGAGAGGTTCTTC.

The gene calls are TRBV5-1 and TRBJ2-3; 13 nucleotides line up with TRBD2. The germline V gene has CDR1 SGHRS and CDR2 YFSETQ. The CDR3 runs 19 residues. V shed 4 bases, J shed 2 bases, and the junction held 13 bases outside the gene matches. DNA for the CDR3: TGCGCCAGCAGCCAGAAGGACAGGGGACTAGCGGGAAACACAGATACGCAGTATTTT. It encodes CASSQKDRGLAGNTDTQYF.